This T cell receptor beta chain was sequenced in a study of CD8+ T cells in alopecia areata. In the study overall: Skin was taken from 6-12-month-old C3H/HeJ graft donors that had spontaneous alopecia and grafted onto roughly 7-11-week-old female C3H/HeJ mice.

Cells pooled from cutaneous lymph nodes were sorted on CD4, CD8alpha, NKG2D, NKG2ACE and other markers. Overall study findings and caveats: When scalp samples are sequenced, resident alphabeta T cells of normal skin are also captured. Relative to normal scalp, lesional scalp, especially alopecia totalis/universalis, showed higher clonality. The study found TCR sharing across patients less clear than in mice, possibly for HLA reasons.

Sequencing relied on a cDNA template that was reverse transcribed from extracted RNA. Assay used: immunoSEQ multiplex PCR; TCRdb lists only in-frame clones, some missing. The specimen has 270,000 or so clones, none found just once. The germline V gene has CDR1 FNHDT and CDR2 SITEND (reference sequence). V was shortened by 2 bases and J by 0 bases, with 11 bases between the two germline ends. The length of the CDR3 is 16 residues. Points on this clone: Its specificity is not known. Germline and genes here are mouse. The read terminates 4 residues ahead of where the CDR3 ends, so the germline J gene completes it.

The rearrangement uses TRBV19 and TRBJ2-2, with D possibly matching TRBD1 (6 bases). Sequenced: CD4+ T cells sorted from a lymph node. The TCR comes from a C3H/HeJ mouse with alopecia areata. Strain haplotype (MHC): H2-k. The CDR3 sequence is CASSMGTPANTGQLYF. The DNA read from the CDR3 is TGTGCCAGCAGTATGGGGACACCAGCAAACACCGGG. Looking up the rest from reference TRBV19 and TRBJ2-2 gives the full variable domain: GGIITQTPKFLIGQEGQKLTLKCQQNFNHDTMYWYRQDSGKGLRLIYYSITENDLQKGDLSEGYDASREKKSSFSLTVTSAQKNEMAVFLCASSMGTPANTGQLYFGEGSKLTVL.